This note documents a single T cell receptor beta chain sequence. Antigen specificity is unknown. In this CDR3 the conserved last residue, phenylalanine or tryptophan, is missing, so a read error is likely. TCRdb re-derived calls from the reads in MiXCR, one entry per CDR3 protein. The table shows around 710,000 distinct CDR3 sequences, with approximately 32% occurring only once. The sample belongs to a study of T cell repertoires in cytomegalovirus infection. At the level of the study: TCR beta signatures that were public indicated CMV infection and matching HLA type.

This TCR was sampled from a human donor in good health (CMV status not recorded). Some clones in this sample may be carry-over from other donors' samples. The sequencing used cultured CD8+ T cells from PBMCs, collected from culture after CMV antigen stimulation.

Here the CDR3 DNA reads TGTGCCAGCAATACCCCCCGGGACAGGCTTAACACTGAAGCTTTCATT. This sequence encodes CASNTPRDRLNTEAFI. The V and J genes are TRBV12-3 or TRBV12-4 and TRBJ1-1, with 8 bases fitting TRBD1. Trimming removed 7 bases from V and 2 bases from J; junction bases left unmatched: 12. This CDR3 is 16 amino acids long.